The 5 T cell receptor beta chains reported below all come from one sample, sequenced in a study of shared clonotypes between healthy human individuals. Data came from immunoSEQ multiplex PCR; TCRdb stores just in-frame clones and leaves some out. The sample lists 470,000 or so clones, 60% to 80% occurring once. Sample: PBMCs. The receptors derive from a woman in her 40s in good health. Some clones in this sample may be carry-over from other donors' samples.

The chain uses TRBV4-1 and TRBJ1-2; D remains unclear. This CDR3 is 15 amino acids long. With 0 bases removed from V and 2 bases from J, the gap between germline ends came to 10 bases. From germline, CDR1 is MGHRA and CDR2 YSYEKL. The CDR3 spells CASSQESGGNYGYTF. The CDR3 DNA is TGCGCCAGCAGCCAAGAATCAGGTGGGAACTATGGCTACACCTTC.

This clone appeared a few times. This chain uses TRBV18 with TRBJ1-6; D might be TRBD1 (5 bases). Trimming stripped 1 base from V and 7 bases from J, with 11 bases between. CDR3 length: 15 residues. Germline CDR1 reads KGHSH; CDR2 reads LQKENI. CDR3 nucleotides: TGTGCCAGCTCACCACGGTCAGGGATGAATTCACCCCTCCACTTT. This encodes CASSPRSGMNSPLHF.

The gene calls are TRBV18 and TRBJ2-7; 7 nucleotides agree with TRBD2. Germline V gene lookup returns CDR1 KGHSH and CDR2 LQKENI. This CDR3 has 13 amino acids. The V segment lost 2 bases and the J segment 5 bases; nucleotides outside the gene matches: 3. The CDR3 region has the DNA TGTGCCAGCTCACCAAGTGGGGGGGACGAGCAGTACTTC. Translated, it gives CASSPSGGDEQYF. The full variable domain, with the rest looked up from reference TRBV18 and TRBJ2-7, is NAGVMQNPRHLVRRRGQEARLRCSPMKGHSHVYWYRQLPEEGLKFMVYLQKENIIDESGMPKERFSAEFPKEGPSILRIQQVVRGDSAAYFCASSPSGGDEQYFGPGTRLTVT.

CDR3 residues: CAWSVLVGTGELFF. DNA of the CDR3: TGTGCCTGGAGTGTACTCGTAGGAACCGGGGAGCTGTTTTTT. This chain connects TRBV30 to TRBJ2-2; D is ambiguous. Germline V gene data show CDR1 as GTSNPN and CDR2 as SVGIG (reference sequence). The ends were cut back, 0 bases at V and 5 bases at J, with 10 bases in the middle. CDR3 length: 14 residues.

In its sample, this clone was seen a few times. The gene calls are TRBV7-2 and TRBJ1-5, with 7 bases aligning to TRBD1. The CDR3 sequence is 14 residues long. CDR1 is SGHTA, CDR2 FQGNSA, per germline. V lost 5 bases, J lost 7 bases, and 8 bases stayed unmatched. The CDR3 sequence is CASSPDRVTQPQHF. The CDR3 DNA reads TGTGCCAGCAGCCCCGACAGGGTCACCCAGCCCCAGCATTTT.